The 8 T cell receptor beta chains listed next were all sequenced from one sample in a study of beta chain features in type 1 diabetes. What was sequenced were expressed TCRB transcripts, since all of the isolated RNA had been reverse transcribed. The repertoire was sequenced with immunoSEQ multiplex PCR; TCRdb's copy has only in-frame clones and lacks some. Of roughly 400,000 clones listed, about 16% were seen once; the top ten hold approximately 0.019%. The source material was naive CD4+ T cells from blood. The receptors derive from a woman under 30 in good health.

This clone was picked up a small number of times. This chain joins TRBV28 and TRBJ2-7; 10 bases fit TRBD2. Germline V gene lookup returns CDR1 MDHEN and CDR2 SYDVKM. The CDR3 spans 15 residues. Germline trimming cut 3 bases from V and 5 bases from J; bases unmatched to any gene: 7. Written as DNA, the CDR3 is TGTGCCAGCAGTTTGCCCCTAGCGGGAGAGGACGAGCAGTACTTC. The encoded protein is CASSLPLAGEDEQYF.

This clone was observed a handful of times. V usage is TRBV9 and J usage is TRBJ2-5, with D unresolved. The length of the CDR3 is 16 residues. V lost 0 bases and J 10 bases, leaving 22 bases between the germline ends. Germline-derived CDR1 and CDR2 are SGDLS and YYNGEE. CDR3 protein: CASSVAMVFPPSNQYF. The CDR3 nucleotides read TGTGCCAGCAGCGTAGCTATGGTCTTCCCCCCTTCGAACCAGTACTTC.

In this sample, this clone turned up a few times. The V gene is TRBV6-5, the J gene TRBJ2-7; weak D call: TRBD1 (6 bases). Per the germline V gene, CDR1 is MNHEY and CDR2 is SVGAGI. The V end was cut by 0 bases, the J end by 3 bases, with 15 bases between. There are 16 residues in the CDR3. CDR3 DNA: TGTGCCAGCAGTTACTCATCCAAAGGGGGTTACTACGAGCAGTACTTC. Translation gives CASSYSSKGGYYEQYF.

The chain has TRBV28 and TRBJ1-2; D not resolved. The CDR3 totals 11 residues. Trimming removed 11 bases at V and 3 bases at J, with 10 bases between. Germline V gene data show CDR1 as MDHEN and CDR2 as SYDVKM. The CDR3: CAEGLHYGYTF. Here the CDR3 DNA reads TGTGCCGAGGGCCTCCACTATGGCTACACCTTC.

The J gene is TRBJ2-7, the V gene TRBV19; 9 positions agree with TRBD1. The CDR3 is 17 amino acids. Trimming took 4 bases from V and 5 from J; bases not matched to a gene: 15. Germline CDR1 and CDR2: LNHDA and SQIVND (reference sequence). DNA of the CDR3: TGTGCCAGTAGTAGGATAACGCCGGGACAGGGTTTCAACGAGCAGTACTTC. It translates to CASSRITPGQGFNEQYF.

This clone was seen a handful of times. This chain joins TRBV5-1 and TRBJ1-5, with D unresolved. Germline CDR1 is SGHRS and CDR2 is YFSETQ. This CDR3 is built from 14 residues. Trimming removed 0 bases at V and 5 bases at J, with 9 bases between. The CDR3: CASSLGNSHQPQHF. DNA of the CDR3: TGCGCCAGCAGCTTGGGGAACAGTCATCAGCCCCAGCATTTT.

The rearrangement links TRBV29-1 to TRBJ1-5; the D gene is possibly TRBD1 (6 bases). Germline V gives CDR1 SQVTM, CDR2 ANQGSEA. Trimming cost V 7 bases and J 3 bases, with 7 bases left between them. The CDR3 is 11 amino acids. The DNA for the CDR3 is TGCAGCGCAGGGGACAATCAGCCCCAGCATTTT. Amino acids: CSAGDNQPQHF. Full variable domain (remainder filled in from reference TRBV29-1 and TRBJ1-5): SAVISQKPSRDICQRGTSLTIQCQVDSQVTMMFWYRQQPGQSLTLIATANQGSEATYESGFVIDKFPISRPNLTFSTLTVSNMSPEDSSIYLCSAGDNQPQHFGDGTRLSIL.

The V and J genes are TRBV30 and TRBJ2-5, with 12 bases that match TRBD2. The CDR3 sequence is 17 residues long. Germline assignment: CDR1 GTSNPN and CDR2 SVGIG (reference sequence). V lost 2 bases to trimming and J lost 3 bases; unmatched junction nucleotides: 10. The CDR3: CAWSFSPGLAGEETQYF. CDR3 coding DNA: TGTGCCTGGAGTTTCTCACCGGGACTAGCGGGCGAAGAGACCCAGTACTTC. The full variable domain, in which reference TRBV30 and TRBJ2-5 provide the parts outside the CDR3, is SQTIHQWPATLVQPVGSPLSLECTVEGTSNPNLYWYRQAAGRGLQLLFYSVGIGQISSEVPQNLSASRPQDRQFILSSKKLLLSDSGFYLCAWSFSPGLAGEETQYFGPGTRLLVL.